These T cell receptor beta chains were read from a single sample in a study of T cell responses to AZD1222 COVID-19 vaccine. Assay used: immunoSEQ multiplex PCR; TCRdb lists only in-frame clones, some missing. Among 65,000 to 70,000 clones, around 82% were seen once, and the ten largest hold about 6%. The sample consisted of peripheral blood, taken 28 days after the second AZD1222 dose. The receptors come from an adult who received the AZD1222 COVID-19 vaccine. Both conserved end residues are part of each CDR3. The D gene is left open where the match is weak. A clone size is listed for some rows: how often the clone was seen (once, few, many), or a class if it is expanded.

J gene	D gene	clone size	V gene	CDR3 protein	CDR3 DNA
TRBJ1-4	.	.	TRBV3-1/TRBV3-2	CASSQDSGNRVQGEKLFF	TGTGCCAGCAGCCAAGATTCTGGCAACAGGGTACAGGGAGAAAAACTGTTTTTT
TRBJ1-3	.	.	TRBV15	CATSPEGMTGNTIYF	TGTGCCACCAGCCCTGAGGGAATGACCGGAAACACCATATATTTT
TRBJ1-2	.	.	TRBV5-1	CASSLAPGNGYTF	TGCGCCAGCAGCTTGGCACCGGGTAATGGCTACACCTTC
TRBJ2-1	TRBD2	.	TRBV7-6	CASSLALQRGRDNEQFF	TGTGCCAGCAGCTTAGCGCTACAGCGGGGTAGGGACAATGAGCAGTTCTTC
TRBJ1-1	TRBD1	once	TRBV19	CASSTGTALNTEAFF	TGTGCCAGTAGCACCGGGACAGCACTGAACACTGAAGCTTTCTTT
TRBJ2-2	.	.	TRBV29-1	CSVEGVGGPLGTGELFF	TGCAGCGTTGAAGGTGTGGGGGGGCCTCTTGGCACCGGGGAGCTGTTTTTT
TRBJ1-2	TRBD1	.	TRBV3-1/TRBV3-2	CASSPGQGAGYTF	TGTGCCAGCAGCCCGGGACAGGGAGCGGGCTACACCTTC
TRBJ1-4	.	.	TRBV10-3	CAISESGQAGEKLFF	TGTGCCATCAGTGAGTCAGGGCAGGCTGGGGAAAAACTGTTTTTT
TRBJ1-2	.	.	TRBV5-1	CASSLALGDTYGYTF	TGCGCCAGCAGCTTGGCTTTAGGAGACACCTATGGCTACACCTTC
TRBJ2-2	.	.	TRBV29-1	CSGKVQLNTGELFF	TGCAGCGGGAAAGTACAGTTGAACACCGGGGAGCTGTTTTTT
TRBJ1-3	.	.	TRBV3-1/TRBV3-2	CASSQGRFSGNTIYF	TGTGCCAGCAGCCAAGGCCGGTTCTCTGGAAACACCATATATTTT
TRBJ1-2	TRBD1	.	TRBV9	CASSRDREFYGCTF	TGTGCCAGCAGCCGGGACAGGGAATTCTATGGCTGCACCTTC
TRBJ1-2	TRBD1	.	TRBV7-9	CASSSGDSSRYTF	TGTGCCAGCAGCTCTGGGGACAGCAGTCGGTACACCTTC
TRBJ2-1	TRBD1	.	TRBV2	CASRQGQGANEQFF	TGTGCCAGCAGGCAGGGACAGGGGGCTAATGAGCAGTTCTTC
TRBJ2-1	.	.	TRBV27	CASSLDSSYNEQFF	TGTGCCAGCAGTTTAGACAGCTCCTACAATGAGCAGTTCTTC
TRBJ2-5	TRBD1	.	TRBV29-1	CSVEGRPGTGGSGGPGKTQYF	TGCAGCGTTGAAGGTCGTCCCGGGACAGGGGGCAGCGGGGGCCCCGGGAAGACCCAGTACTTC
TRBJ1-5	.	.	TRBV19	CASSIDRVGVQPQHF	TGTGCCAGTAGTATAGATCGCGTAGGGGTCCAGCCCCAGCATTTT
TRBJ1-2	.	.	TRBV28	CASNGDQEGYTF	TGTGCCAGCAACGGGGACCAGGAAGGCTACACCTTC
TRBJ1-5	.	.	TRBV9	CASSVVSGSNQPQHF	TGTGCCAGCAGCGTAGTGTCGGGGTCTAATCAGCCCCAGCATTTT
TRBJ1-5	.	.	TRBV3-1/TRBV3-2	CASSQGIGNQPQHF	TGTGCCAGCAGCCAGGGGATTGGCAATCAGCCCCAGCATTTT
TRBJ1-5	.	.	TRBV7-9	CASSLVGHNQPQHF	TGTGCCAGCAGCTTAGTAGGGCACAATCAGCCCCAGCATTTT
TRBJ2-1	TRBD2	.	TRBV11-2	CASSRGGGLSYNEQFF	TGTGCCAGCAGCCGGGGGGGCGGTCTCTCCTACAATGAGCAGTTCTTC
TRBJ2-5	TRBD1	.	TRBV27	CASSSQIDRGAPFETQYF	TGTGCCAGCAGTTCCCAGATCGACAGGGGGGCACCGTTTGAGACCCAGTACTTC
TRBJ1-1	.	.	TRBV7-2	CASSLVGQFEAFF	TGTGCCAGCAGCTTAGTAGGGCAGTTTGAAGCTTTCTTT
TRBJ1-5	.	once	TRBV5-6	CASSLVGGNGNQPQHF	TGTGCCAGCAGCTTGGTTGGAGGGAATGGCAATCAGCCCCAGCATTTT
TRBJ1-5	.	.	TRBV5-1	CASSLDGQPQHF	TGCGCCAGCAGCTTGGACGGTCAGCCCCAGCATTTT
TRBJ2-5	TRBD1	.	TRBV10-1	CASSESTGGKETQYF	TGCGCCAGCAGTGAGTCGACAGGGGGAAAAGAGACCCAGTACTTC
TRBJ2-3	.	few	TRBV6-4	CASSDNAESTDTQYF	TGTGCCAGCAGTGACAACGCGGAGAGCACAGATACGCAGTATTTT
TRBJ1-1	.	.	TRBV29-1	CSVDPTGTTGSEAFF	TGCAGCGTTGACCCGACCGGGACCACAGGGTCTGAAGCTTTCTTT
TRBJ1-6	.	.	TRBV3-1/TRBV3-2	CASSPRTGNSPLHF	TGTGCCAGCAGCCCCCGAACGGGGAATTCACCCCTCCACTTT
TRBJ1-2	TRBD1	.	TRBV3-1/TRBV3-2	CASSPGQSYGYTF	TGTGCCAGCAGCCCGGGACAGAGCTATGGCTACACCTTC
TRBJ2-5	.	.	TRBV6-5	CASSQSPRGETQYF	TGTGCCAGCAGTCAGAGTCCGCGGGGAGAGACCCAGTACTTC
TRBJ1-2	.	.	TRBV5-1	CASSLETDNYGYTF	TGCGCCAGCAGCTTGGAGACAGATAACTATGGCTACACCTTC
TRBJ2-3	TRBD1	once	TRBV19	CASRLGTGVRGYTDTQYF	TGTGCCAGCAGACTCGGGACAGGGGTGAGAGGGTACACAGATACGCAGTATTTT
TRBJ1-3	.	.	TRBV5-4	CASSLEAWNSGNTIYF	TGTGCCAGCAGCTTGGAGGCCTGGAACTCTGGAAACACCATATATTTT
TRBJ1-2	.	.	TRBV28	CASSLLGSGYTF	TGTGCCAGCAGTTTGCTGGGCTCTGGCTACACCTTC
TRBJ2-3	.	.	TRBV3-1/TRBV3-2	CASSHFSGPDTQYF	TGTGCCAGCAGCCACTTCTCGGGACCAGATACGCAGTATTTT
TRBJ1-3	.	.	TRBV4-1	CASSQEGQSSGNTIYF	TGCGCCAGCAGCCAAGAGGGCCAGAGTTCTGGAAACACCATATATTTT
TRBJ2-7	.	.	TRBV5-1	CASTLSSGYEQYF	TGCGCCAGCACCCTCTCCTCAGGCTACGAGCAGTACTTC
TRBJ1-1	.	medium-sized	TRBV5-5	CASSFEASTEAFF	TGTGCCAGCAGCTTTGAGGCGTCGACTGAAGCTTTCTTT
TRBJ2-5	TRBD2	.	TRBV2	CASSERLAGYQETQYF	TGTGCCAGCAGTGAGAGGTTAGCGGGGTACCAAGAGACCCAGTACTTC
TRBJ1-5	.	.	TRBV6-5	CASSSGVSGDQPQHF	TGTGCCAGCAGTTCGGGGGTCTCGGGGGATCAGCCCCAGCATTTT
TRBJ1-4	TRBD1	few	TRBV18	CASSKDRDEKLFF	TGTGCCAGCTCAAAAGACAGGGACGAAAAACTGTTTTTT
TRBJ2-3	.	.	TRBV24-1	CATSGREYTDTQYF	TGTGCCACCAGTGGTAGGGAATACACAGATACGCAGTATTTT
TRBJ1-4	.	.	TRBV5-1	CASSEEGGLGKLFF	TGCGCCAGCAGCGAGGAGGGAGGGCTCGGAAAACTGTTTTTT
TRBJ1-3	.	.	TRBV11-2	CASSLTPEVRVAGNTIYF	TGTGCCAGCAGCTTAACCCCCGAGGTGAGGGTAGCGGGAAACACCATATATTTT
TRBJ1-3	TRBD1	.	TRBV19	CASSRQGVSGNTIYF	TGTGCCAGTAGTAGGCAGGGGGTTTCTGGAAACACCATATATTTT
TRBJ2-3	.	.	TRBV12-3/TRBV12-4	CASSLRDTQYF	TGTGCCAGCAGTTTAAGAGATACGCAGTATTTT
TRBJ1-6	TRBD1	once	TRBV4-1	CASSQDRPRGLNSPLHF	TGCGCCAGCAGCCAAGATCGGCCCAGGGGGCTTAATTCACCCCTCCACTTT
TRBJ2-7	TRBD1	.	TRBV19	CASSNGDSSYEQYF	TGTGCCAGTAGTAACGGGGACAGTTCCTACGAGCAGTACTTC
TRBJ1-5	.	.	TRBV6-5	CASQQGDQPQHF	TGTGCCAGTCAACAGGGTGATCAGCCCCAGCATTTT
TRBJ2-5	.	.	TRBV7-9	CASSLPTVGHLQETQYF	TGTGCCAGCAGCCTCCCCACTGTAGGGCACCTCCAAGAGACCCAGTACTTC
TRBJ1-4	.	.	TRBV29-1	CSVLATNEKLFF	TGCAGCGTTCTCGCAACTAATGAAAAACTGTTTTTT
TRBJ2-5	.	.	TRBV5-1	CASSPGRYQETQYF	TGCGCCAGCAGCCCGGGTCGGTACCAAGAGACCCAGTACTTC
TRBJ1-2	.	few	TRBV13	CASSSTPQGWYGYTF	TGTGCCAGCAGCTCCACCCCACAGGGATGGTATGGCTACACCTTC